The present T cell receptor beta chain was sequenced within a study of T cell repertoires in cytomegalovirus infection. Whole-study findings and limits: Dominant in the ex vivo response were TCR beta clonotypes restricted by HLA-C and specific for CMV.

V shed 1 base and J shed 5 bases, with 8 bases lying between them. Germline V gene lookup returns CDR1 PRHDT and CDR2 FYEKMQ (reference sequence). The CDR3 loop spans 13 amino acids. TCRdb reprocessed the reads via MiXCR and lists one record per CDR3 protein. Of about a million distinct CDR3 sequences detected, roughly 31% appear once; the ten largest clones hold 13%. Note on this clonotype: No antigen is known for it.

This chain connects TRBV13 to TRBJ2-5; D is unclear. This receptor was obtained from a human donor in good health (CMV status not recorded). Some clones in this sample may be carry-over from other donors' samples. The sample consisted of cultured CD8+ T cells from PBMCs, taken from culture after CMV antigen stimulation. CDR3 bases: TGTGCCAGCAGCTTAGACGTGGTGGAGACCCAGTACTTC. Translating it yields CASSLDVVETQYF.